Listed below are T cell receptor beta chains from one sample, sequenced in a study of cytomegalovirus exposure and HLA in healthy donors. Assay: immunoSEQ multiplex PCR; the TCRdb copy retains only in-frame clones and omits some. The repertoire holds 130,000 or so clones, with 74% as singletons. The sample taken for sequencing was PBMCs. These TCRs come from a man in his forties in good health and CMV-seropositive. CDR3s include the opening cysteine and the closing phenylalanine or tryptophan. The D gene is left open where the match is weak. The size entry is marked missing in some rows and otherwise reads once, few, many or a size class.

>TRBJ1-4|TRBV10-3|NA|NA
TGTGCCATCAGCAGGGTCCTAAAAGAAAAACTGTTTTTT
CAISRVLKEKLFF
>TRBJ1-5|TRBV10-3|NA|NA
TGTGCCACAGGGATGAGCAATCAGCCCCAGCATTTT
CATGMSNQPQHF
>TRBJ2-7|TRBV18|NA|NA
TGTGCCAGCTCACCGGGGCTGACCTACGAGCAGTACTTC
CASSPGLTYEQYF
>TRBJ2-7|TRBV15|NA|NA
TGTGCCACCAGCAGAGCCCCTTTGGGGGCCGAATCGACCTACGAGCAGTACTTC
CATSRAPLGAESTYEQYF
>TRBJ2-5|TRBV28|TRBD1|NA
TGTGCCAGCGGCTCTAACCCTGGGACAGGGCAAGAGACCCAGTACTTC
CASGSNPGTGQETQYF
>TRBJ1-5|TRBV15|NA|NA
TGTGCCACCACGATGACGGGGGGCTTTGGTCAGCCCCAGCATTTT
CATTMTGGFGQPQHF
>TRBJ2-1|TRBV27|TRBD2|NA
TGTGCCAGCAGTTTACCCCCCCCCGGACTAGCGGGAGTCAATGAGCAGTTCTTC
CASSLPPPGLAGVNEQFF
>TRBJ1-6|TRBV27|NA|NA
TGTGCCAGCAGTTTAGTGGCAAGGGTAGCGAGCTCCTATAATTCACCCCTCCACTTT
CASSLVARVASSYNSPLHF
>TRBJ1-1|TRBV2|TRBD1|NA
TGTGCCAGCAAGGTGGGACAGGGAAGGACTGAAGCTTTCTTT
CASKVGQGRTEAFF
>TRBJ1-5|TRBV7-2|TRBD1|NA
TGTGCCAGCAGCCAGGGGACAGTTTATCAGCCCCAGCATTTT
CASSQGTVYQPQHF
>TRBJ2-1|TRBV15|TRBD1|NA
TGTGCCACCAGCAGGGCTGGGACAGGGGTAAATGAGCAGTTCTTC
CATSRAGTGVNEQFF
>TRBJ1-1|TRBV29-1|NA|few
TGCAGCGTGCCTGGGCCGAACACTGAAGCTTTCTTT
CSVPGPNTEAFF
>TRBJ2-3|TRBV7-2|TRBD1|NA
TGTGCCAGCAGCTTACTGGGACAGGGATCAGATACGCAGTATTTT
CASSLLGQGSDTQYF
>TRBJ2-4|TRBV5-6|NA|NA
TGTGCCAGCAGCTTCTCCGGCAGGGGGGACATTCAGTACTTC
CASSFSGRGDIQYF
>TRBJ2-7|TRBV7-6|NA|NA
TGTGCCAGCAGCTTAGATATATCGGCAGGGGTGGAGGACGAGCAGTACTTC
CASSLDISAGVEDEQYF
>TRBJ2-7|TRBV11-2|NA|NA
TGTGCCAGCAGCACGCACAGGGACGCCTACGAGCAGTACTTC
CASSTHRDAYEQYF
>TRBJ1-5|TRBV30|NA|once
TGTGCCTGGAGGGGCCCAGGTGCCAATCAGCCCCAGCATTTT
CAWRGPGANQPQHF
>TRBJ2-7|TRBV11-2|NA|NA
TGTGCCAGCAGCTTAATCAGGGTTGGCGAGCAGTACTTC
CASSLIRVGEQYF
>TRBJ1-6|TRBV2|NA|once
TGTGCCAGCAGTGGCAGGGAACAGAATAATTCACCCCTCCACTTT
CASSGREQNNSPLHF
>TRBJ2-2|TRBV11-3|NA|NA
TGTGCCAGCAGCTCCTACACCGGGGAGCTGTTTTTT
CASSSYTGELFF
>TRBJ2-2|TRBV2|TRBD2|NA
TGTGCCAGCAGTCTACTAGCGGGGGGGTCTTACGCCGGGGAGCTGTTTTTT
CASSLLAGGSYAGELFF